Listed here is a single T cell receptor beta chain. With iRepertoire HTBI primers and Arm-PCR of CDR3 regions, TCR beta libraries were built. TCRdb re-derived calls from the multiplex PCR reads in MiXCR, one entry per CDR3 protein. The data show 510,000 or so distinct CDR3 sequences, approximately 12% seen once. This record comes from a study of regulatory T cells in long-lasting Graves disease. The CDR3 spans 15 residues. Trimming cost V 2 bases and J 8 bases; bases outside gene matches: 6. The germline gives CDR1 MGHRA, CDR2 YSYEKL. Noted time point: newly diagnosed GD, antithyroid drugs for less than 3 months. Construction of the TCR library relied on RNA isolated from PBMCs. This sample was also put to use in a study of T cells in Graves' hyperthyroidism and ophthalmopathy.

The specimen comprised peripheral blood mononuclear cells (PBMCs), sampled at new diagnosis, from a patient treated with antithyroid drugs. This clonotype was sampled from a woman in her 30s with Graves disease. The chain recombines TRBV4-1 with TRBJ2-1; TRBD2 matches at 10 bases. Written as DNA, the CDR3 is TGCGCCAGCAGCCAACCTAGCGGGAGAATGGATGAGCAGTTCTTC. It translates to CASSQPSGRMDEQFF.